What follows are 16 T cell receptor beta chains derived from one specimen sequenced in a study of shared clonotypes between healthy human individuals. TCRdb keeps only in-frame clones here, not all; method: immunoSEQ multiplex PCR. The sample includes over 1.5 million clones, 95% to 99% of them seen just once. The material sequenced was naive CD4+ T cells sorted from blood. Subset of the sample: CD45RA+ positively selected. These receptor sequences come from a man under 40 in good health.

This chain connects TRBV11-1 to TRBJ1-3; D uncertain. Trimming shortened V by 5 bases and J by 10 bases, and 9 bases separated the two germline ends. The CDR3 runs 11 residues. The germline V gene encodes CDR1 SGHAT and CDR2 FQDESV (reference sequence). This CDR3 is CASSQSRTIYF. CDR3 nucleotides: TGTGCCAGCAGCCAATCGAGGACCATATATTTT.

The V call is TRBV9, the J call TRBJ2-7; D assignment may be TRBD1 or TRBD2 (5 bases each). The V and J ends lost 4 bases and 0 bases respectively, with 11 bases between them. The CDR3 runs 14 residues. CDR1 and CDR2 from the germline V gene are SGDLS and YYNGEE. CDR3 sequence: CASSQGPNSYEQYF. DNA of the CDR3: TGTGCCAGCAGCCAGGGACCTAACTCCTACGAGCAGTACTTC. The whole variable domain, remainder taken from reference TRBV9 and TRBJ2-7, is DSGVTQTPKHLITATGQRVTLRCSPRSGDLSVYWYQQSLDQGLQFLIQYYNGEERAKGNILERFSAQQFPDLHSELNLSSLELGDSALYFCASSQGPNSYEQYFGPGTRLTVT.

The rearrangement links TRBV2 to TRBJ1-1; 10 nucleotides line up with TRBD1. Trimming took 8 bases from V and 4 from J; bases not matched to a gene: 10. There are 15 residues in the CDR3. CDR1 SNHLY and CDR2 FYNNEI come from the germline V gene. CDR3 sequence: CASSGQGVRSTEAFF. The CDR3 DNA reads TGTGCCAGCTCCGGACAGGGGGTTCGGAGCACTGAAGCTTTCTTT.

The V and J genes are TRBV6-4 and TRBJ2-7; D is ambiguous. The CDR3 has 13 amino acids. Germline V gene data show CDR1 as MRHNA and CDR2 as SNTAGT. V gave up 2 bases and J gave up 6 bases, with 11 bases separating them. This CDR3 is CASSDVDPAEQYF. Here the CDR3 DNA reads TGTGCCAGCAGTGACGTAGATCCTGCCGAGCAGTACTTC.

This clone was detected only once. The CDR3 is CASSYSGTGYNEQFF. In DNA form, the CDR3 reads TGCGCCAGCAGCTATAGCGGTACGGGTTACAATGAGCAGTTCTTC. The J gene is TRBJ2-1, the V gene TRBV5-1; tentatively, D is TRBD2 (6 bases). The CDR3 loop spans 15 amino acids. CDR1 and CDR2 from the germline V gene are SGHRS and YFSETQ. Trimming removed 3 bases from V and 4 bases from J, with 14 bases in between.

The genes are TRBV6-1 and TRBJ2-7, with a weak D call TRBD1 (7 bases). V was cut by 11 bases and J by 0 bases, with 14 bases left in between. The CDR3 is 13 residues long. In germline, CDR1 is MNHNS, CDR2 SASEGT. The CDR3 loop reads CAGGTALSYEQYF. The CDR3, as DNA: TGTGCCGGGGGGACAGCACTCTCCTACGAGCAGTACTTC.

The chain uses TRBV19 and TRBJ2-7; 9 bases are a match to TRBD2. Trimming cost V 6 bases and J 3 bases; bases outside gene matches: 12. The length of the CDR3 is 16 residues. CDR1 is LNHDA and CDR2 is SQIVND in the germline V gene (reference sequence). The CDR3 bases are TGTGCCAGTAGCCCCCGGCGGGAGGGCTTTCGCTACGAGCAGTACTTC. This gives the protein CASSPRREGFRYEQYF.

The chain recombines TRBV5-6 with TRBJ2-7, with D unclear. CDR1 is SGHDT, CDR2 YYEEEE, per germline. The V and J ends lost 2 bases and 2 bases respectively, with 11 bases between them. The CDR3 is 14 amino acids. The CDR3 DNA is TGTGCCAGCAGCTTTTCGGCCAGGACCTACGAGCAGTACTTC. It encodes CASSFSARTYEQYF. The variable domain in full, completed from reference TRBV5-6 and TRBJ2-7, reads DAGVTQSPTHLIKTRGQQVTLRCSPKSGHDTVSWYQQALGQGPQFIFQYYEEEERQRGNFPDRFSGHQFPNYSSELNVNALLLGDSALYLCASSFSARTYEQYFGPGTRLTVT.

The CDR3: CASSLVDRDEQFF. As DNA, the CDR3 is TGTGCCAGCAGTTTGGTCGACAGGGATGAGCAGTTCTTC. This sequence joins TRBV27 and TRBJ2-1; 7 bases agree with TRBD1. This CDR3 comprises 13 residues. V trimming: 3 bases; J trimming: 8 bases; junction bases outside the gene matches: 4. Germline values: CDR1 MNHEY, CDR2 SMNVEV (reference sequence).

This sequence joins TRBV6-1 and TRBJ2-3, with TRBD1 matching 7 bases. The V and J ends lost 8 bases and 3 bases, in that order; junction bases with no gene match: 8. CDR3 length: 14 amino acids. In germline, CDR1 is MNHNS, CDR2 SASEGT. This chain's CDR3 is CASGNRGLTDTQYF. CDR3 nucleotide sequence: TGTGCCAGCGGGAACAGGGGTTTAACAGATACGCAGTATTTT.

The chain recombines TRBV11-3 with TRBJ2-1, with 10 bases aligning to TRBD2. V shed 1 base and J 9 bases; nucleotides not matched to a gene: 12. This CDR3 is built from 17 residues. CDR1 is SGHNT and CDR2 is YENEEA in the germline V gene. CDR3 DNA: TGTGCCAGCAGCTTAGGGTGGGAGCGGGAGGGCCCGGGTGAGCAGTTCTTC. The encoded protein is CASSLGWEREGPGEQFF.

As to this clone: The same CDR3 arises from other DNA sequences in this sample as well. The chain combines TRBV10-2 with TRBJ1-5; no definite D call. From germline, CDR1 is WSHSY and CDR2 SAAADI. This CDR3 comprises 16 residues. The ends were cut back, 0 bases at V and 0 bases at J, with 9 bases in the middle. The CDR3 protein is CASSESPGNSNQPQHF. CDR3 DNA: TGCGCCAGCAGTGAGTCCCCTGGGAATAGCAATCAGCCCCAGCATTTT.

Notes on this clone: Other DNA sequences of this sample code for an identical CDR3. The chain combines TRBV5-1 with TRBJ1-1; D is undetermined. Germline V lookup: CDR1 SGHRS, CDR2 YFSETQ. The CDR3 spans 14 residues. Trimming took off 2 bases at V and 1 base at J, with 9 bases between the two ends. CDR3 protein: CASSLQTANTEAFF. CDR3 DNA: TGCGCCAGCAGCTTACAGACCGCGAACACTGAAGCTTTCTTT.

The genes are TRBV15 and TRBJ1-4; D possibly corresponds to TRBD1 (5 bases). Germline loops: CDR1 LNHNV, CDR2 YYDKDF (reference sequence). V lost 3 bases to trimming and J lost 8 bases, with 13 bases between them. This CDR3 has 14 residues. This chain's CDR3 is CATSRVWDGEKLFF. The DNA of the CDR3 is TGTGCCACCAGCAGGGTATGGGACGGGGAAAAACTGTTTTTT.

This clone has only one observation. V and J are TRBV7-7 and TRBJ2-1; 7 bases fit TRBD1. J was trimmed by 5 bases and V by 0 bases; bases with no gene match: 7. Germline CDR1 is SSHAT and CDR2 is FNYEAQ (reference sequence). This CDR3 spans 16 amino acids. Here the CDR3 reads CASSLAYQGVNNEQFF. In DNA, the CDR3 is TGTGCCAGCAGCTTAGCGTATCAGGGGGTAAACAATGAGCAGTTCTTC.

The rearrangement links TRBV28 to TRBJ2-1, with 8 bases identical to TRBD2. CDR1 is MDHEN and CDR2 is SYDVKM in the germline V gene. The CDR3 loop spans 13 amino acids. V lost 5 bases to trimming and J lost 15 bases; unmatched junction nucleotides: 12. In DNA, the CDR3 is TGTGCCAGCAGTCCGGTTGGGGCCGGGAGGGTGTTCTTC. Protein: CASSPVGAGRVFF.